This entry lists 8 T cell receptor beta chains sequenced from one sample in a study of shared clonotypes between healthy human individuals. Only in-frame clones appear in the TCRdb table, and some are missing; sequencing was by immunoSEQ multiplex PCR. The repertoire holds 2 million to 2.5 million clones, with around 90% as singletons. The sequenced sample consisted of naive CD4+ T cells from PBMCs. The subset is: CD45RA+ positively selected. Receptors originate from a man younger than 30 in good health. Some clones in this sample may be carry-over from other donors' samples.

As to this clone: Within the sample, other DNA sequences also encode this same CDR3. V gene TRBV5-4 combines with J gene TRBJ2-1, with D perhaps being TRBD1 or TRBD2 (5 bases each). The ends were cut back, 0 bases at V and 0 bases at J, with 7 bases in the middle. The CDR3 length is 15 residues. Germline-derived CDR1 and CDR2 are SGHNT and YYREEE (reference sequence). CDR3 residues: CASSLGGSSYNEQFF. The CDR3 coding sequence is TGTGCCAGCAGCTTGGGGGGGTCCTCCTACAATGAGCAGTTCTTC. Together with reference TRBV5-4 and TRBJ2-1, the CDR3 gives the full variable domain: ETGVTQSPTHLIKTRGQQVTLRCSSQSGHNTVSWYQQALGQGPQFIFQYYREEENGRGNFPPRFSGLQFPNYSSELNVNALELDDSALYLCASSLGGSSYNEQFFGPGTRLTVL.

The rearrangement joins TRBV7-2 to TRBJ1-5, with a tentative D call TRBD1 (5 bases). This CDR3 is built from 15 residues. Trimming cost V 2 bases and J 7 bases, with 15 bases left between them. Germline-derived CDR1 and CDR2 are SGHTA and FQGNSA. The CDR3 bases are TGTGCCAGCAGCTTAAGTTCCCAGGGAGGGCAGCCCCAGCATTTT. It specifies CASSLSSQGGQPQHF.

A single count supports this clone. CDR3: CASSLLTGPSIQYF. The CDR3 coding sequence is TGCGCCAGCAGCCTTCTGACAGGGCCAAGCATTCAGTACTTC. The chain employs TRBV5-1 and TRBJ2-4; 7 bases fit TRBD1. Germline loops: CDR1 SGHRS, CDR2 YFSETQ. This CDR3 comprises 14 residues. Germline trimming cut 4 bases from V and 9 bases from J; bases unmatched to any gene: 10.

The CDR3 loop is CASSPEGTSGRGRQYF. CDR3 sequence (DNA): TGTGCCAGCAGCCCCGAAGGGACTAGCGGGAGGGGTAGGCAGTACTTC. The chain uses TRBV7-2 and TRBJ2-5; 16 positions match TRBD2. With 5 bases clipped from V and 11 bases from J, the junction kept 11 bases outside the gene matches. Germline V gene data show CDR1 as SGHTA and CDR2 as FQGNSA. This CDR3 is built from 16 residues.

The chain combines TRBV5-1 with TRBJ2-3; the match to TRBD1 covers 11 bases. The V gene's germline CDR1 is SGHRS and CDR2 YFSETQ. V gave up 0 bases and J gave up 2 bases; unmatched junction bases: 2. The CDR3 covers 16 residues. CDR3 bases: TGCGCCAGCAGCTTGGGAGGACAGGGGGCCACAGATACGCAGTATTTT. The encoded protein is CASSLGGQGATDTQYF.

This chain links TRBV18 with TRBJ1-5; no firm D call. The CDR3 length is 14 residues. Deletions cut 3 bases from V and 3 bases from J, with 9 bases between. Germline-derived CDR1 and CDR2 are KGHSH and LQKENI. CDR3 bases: TGTGCCAGCTCACCTGGGCAGCTCAATCAGCCCCAGCATTTT. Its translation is CASSPGQLNQPQHF.

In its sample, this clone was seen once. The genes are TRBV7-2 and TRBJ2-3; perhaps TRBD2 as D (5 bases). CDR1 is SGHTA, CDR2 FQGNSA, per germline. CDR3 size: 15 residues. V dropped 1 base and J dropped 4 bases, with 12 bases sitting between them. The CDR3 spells CASSLVGPGSDTQYF. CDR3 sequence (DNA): TGTGCCAGCAGCTTAGTCGGCCCGGGGTCAGATACGCAGTATTTT.

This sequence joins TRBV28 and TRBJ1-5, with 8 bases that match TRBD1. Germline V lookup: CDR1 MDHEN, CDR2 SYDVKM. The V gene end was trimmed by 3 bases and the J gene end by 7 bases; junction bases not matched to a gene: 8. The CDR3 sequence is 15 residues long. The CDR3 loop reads CASSLLPGGGQPQHF. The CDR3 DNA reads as TGTGCCAGCAGTTTGTTGCCAGGGGGCGGCCAGCCCCAGCATTTT. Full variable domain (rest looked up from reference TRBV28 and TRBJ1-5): DVKVTQSSRYLVKRTGEKVFLECVQDMDHENMFWYRQDPGLGLRLIYFSYDVKMKEKGDIPEGYSVSREKKERFSLILESASTNQTSMYLCASSLLPGGGQPQHFGDGTRLSIL.